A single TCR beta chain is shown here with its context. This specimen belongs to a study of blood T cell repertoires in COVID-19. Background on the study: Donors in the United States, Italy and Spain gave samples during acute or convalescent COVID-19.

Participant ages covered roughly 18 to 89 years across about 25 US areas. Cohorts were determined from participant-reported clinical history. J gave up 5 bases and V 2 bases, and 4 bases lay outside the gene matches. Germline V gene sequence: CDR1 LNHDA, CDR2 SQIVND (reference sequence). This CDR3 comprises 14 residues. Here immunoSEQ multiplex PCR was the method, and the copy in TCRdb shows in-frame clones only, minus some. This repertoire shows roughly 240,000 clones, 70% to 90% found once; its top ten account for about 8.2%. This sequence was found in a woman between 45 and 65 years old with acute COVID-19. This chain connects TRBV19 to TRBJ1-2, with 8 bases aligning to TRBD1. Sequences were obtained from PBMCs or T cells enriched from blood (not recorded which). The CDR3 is CASSIPNRGYGYTF. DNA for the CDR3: TGTGCCAGTAGTATACCTAACAGGGGGTATGGCTACACCTTC.